This TCR beta chain appears in the sequencing data of a study of CD8 T cells in cerebrospinal fluid in Alzheimer's disease. Findings and limits, study-wide: The largest CSF clone was proportionally bigger in mild cognitive impairment or Alzheimer's disease than controls.

From the 10x single-cell sequencing reads, TCRdb lists one entry per CDR3 protein and no DNA. The table gives about 1,200 distinct CDR3 sequences; the top ten clones make up about 8.1% of it. The CDR3 loop spans 15 amino acids. Per the germline V gene, CDR1 is SGHNT and CDR2 is YYREEE (reference sequence). This clonotype is classed as medium-sized by frequency. The antigen is not known. This TCR derives from a human donor in good health. Input material: cerebrospinal fluid. The chain employs TRBV5-4 and TRBJ2-2; TCRdb designates TRBD2, a call that cannot be tested without DNA. The CDR3 loop reads CASSLVTGGTGELFF.